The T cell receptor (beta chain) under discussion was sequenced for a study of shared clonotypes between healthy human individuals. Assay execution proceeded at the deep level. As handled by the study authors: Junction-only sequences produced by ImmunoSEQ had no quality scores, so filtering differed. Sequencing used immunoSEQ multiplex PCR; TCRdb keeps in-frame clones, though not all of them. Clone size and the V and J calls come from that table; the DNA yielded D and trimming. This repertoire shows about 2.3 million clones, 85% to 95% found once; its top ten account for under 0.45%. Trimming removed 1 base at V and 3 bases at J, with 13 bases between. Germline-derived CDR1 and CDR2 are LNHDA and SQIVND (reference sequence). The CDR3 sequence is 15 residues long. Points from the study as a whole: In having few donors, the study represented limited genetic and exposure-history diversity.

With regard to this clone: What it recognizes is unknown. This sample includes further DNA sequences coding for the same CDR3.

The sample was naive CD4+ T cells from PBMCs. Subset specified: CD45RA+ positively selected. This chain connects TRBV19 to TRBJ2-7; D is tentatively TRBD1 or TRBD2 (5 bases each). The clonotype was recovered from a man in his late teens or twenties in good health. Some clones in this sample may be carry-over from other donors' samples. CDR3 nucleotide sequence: TGTGCCAGTAGTATAGGGGGCGGAGGCTACTACGAGCAGTACTTC. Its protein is CASSIGGGGYYEQYF.